This TCR beta chain was sequenced for a study of control samples from healthy donors and cancer patients. The repertoire was sequenced with immunoSEQ multiplex PCR; TCRdb's copy has only in-frame clones and lacks some. The sample has some 130,000 clones; over 85% are singletons. Trimming took 4 bases from V and 4 from J, leaving 8 bases between them. Germline V gene data show CDR1 as LNHDA and CDR2 as SQIVND (reference sequence). The CDR3 length is 13 residues. The chain links TRBV19 to TRBJ1-3; weak D call: TRBD1 (6 bases). This TCR was recovered from a man between 18 and 29 years old in good health. Sequences were obtained from blood. The CDR3 sequence is CASSSGQGNTIYF. The DNA for the CDR3 is TGTGCCAGTAGTAGCGGACAGGGAAACACCATATATTTT. The whole variable domain, filled in from reference TRBV19 and TRBJ1-3, reads DGGITQSPKYLFRKEGQNVTLSCEQNLNHDAMYWYRQDPGQGLRLIYYSQIVNDFQKGDIAEGYSVSREKKESFPLTVTSAQKNPTAFYLCASSSGQGNTIYFGEGSWLTVV.